Each of the 18 T cell receptor beta chains below was sequenced from the same sample in a study of T-cell reconstitution after alpha-beta-depleted transplantation in children. Unique molecular identifiers were used in preparing the TCRbeta library. TCRdb re-analysed the PCR reads in MiXCR, keeping a single row per CDR3 protein. This table holds approximately 290,000 distinct CDR3 sequences, roughly 12% found once. The sequencing used peripheral blood, collected 180 days after TCRalphabeta/CD19-depleted stem cell transplant. The source is a male patient aged 2 to 9 who had a stem cell transplant for chronic granulomatous disease, so the T cells may come from the graft donor.

This clonotype appeared many times. V gene TRBV5-1 combines with J gene TRBJ2-3, with D possibly TRBD2 on 6 matching bases. Per the germline V gene, CDR1 is SGHRS and CDR2 is YFSETQ. There are 14 residues in the CDR3. Between the trimmed V and J ends, which lost 2 bases and 1 base, there was a span of 8 bases. The CDR3 here is CASSFERGTDTQYF. CDR3 DNA: TGCGCCAGCAGCTTTGAGCGGGGCACAGATACGCAGTATTTT.

This clonotype came up many times. The V and J genes are TRBV7-9 and TRBJ2-7, with D perhaps TRBD2 (5 bases). The V gene's germline CDR1 is SEHNR and CDR2 FQNEAQ (reference sequence). Deletions cut 1 base from V and 1 base from J, with 17 bases between. The CDR3 length is 17 residues. The CDR3 protein is CASSLVVGVKASYEQYF. In DNA, the CDR3 is TGTGCCAGCAGCTTAGTTGTCGGGGTAAAGGCATCCTACGAGCAGTACTTC.

The table lists this clonotype with many counts. V usage is TRBV18 and J usage is TRBJ2-1, with TRBD1 matching over 8 bases. The CDR3 runs 16 residues. V lost 6 bases, J lost 1 base, and 8 bases stayed unmatched. Per the germline V gene, CDR1 is KGHSH and CDR2 is LQKENI. CDR3 in DNA: TGTGCCAGCTCCCTCGGACAGGGAAGGTCCTACAATGAGCAGTTCTTC. Its translation: CASSLGQGRSYNEQFF.

This clonotype was observed many times. CDR3 region: CASSLGVQGNYEQYF. DNA of the CDR3: TGCGCCAGCAGCTTGGGAGTTCAGGGAAATTACGAGCAGTACTTC. The chain combines TRBV5-1 with TRBJ2-7, with a possible D match to TRBD1 (5 bases). V lost 0 bases and J 4 bases, leaving 14 bases between the germline ends. This CDR3 has 15 residues. CDR1 and CDR2 (germline): SGHRS, YFSETQ.

This clonotype was detected ten times or more. V and J are TRBV11-2 and TRBJ2-3; a weak D match, TRBD1 (6 bases). Trimming left V 3 bases short and J 4 bases short, with 8 bases between. CDR3 length: 13 residues. Germline V gives CDR1 SGHAT, CDR2 FQNNGV. CDR3 sequence: CASSFQGPDTQYF. The CDR3 coding sequence is TGTGCCAGCAGCTTTCAGGGGCCAGATACGCAGTATTTT.

As regards this clonotype: One junction end disagrees with the germline gene, perhaps due to a read error. This chain connects TRBV19 to TRBJ2-7, with a weak D call TRBD2 (6 bases). From germline, CDR1 is LNHDA and CDR2 SQIVND (reference sequence). This CDR3 comprises 15 residues. CDR3 region: CANSIQKGEDYEQYF. CDR3 coding DNA: TGTGCCAATAGTATTCAGAAAGGGGAGGACTACGAGCAGTACTTC.

In its sample, this clonotype was seen many times. V and J are TRBV7-2 and TRBJ1-5; the match to TRBD1 covers 10 bases. V shed 7 bases and J 7 bases; nucleotides not matched to a gene: 10. The CDR3 contains 15 residues. From germline, CDR1 is SGHTA and CDR2 FQGNSA. Here the CDR3 DNA reads TGTGCCAGCACCAAAAAGACAGGGGGCGGCCAGCCCCAGCATTTT. As protein: CASTKKTGGGQPQHF.

This clonotype has at least ten counts. The J gene is TRBJ2-2, the V gene TRBV7-2; D gene ambiguous. Trimming removed 1 base at V and 7 bases at J, with 7 bases between. Germline V gene sequence: CDR1 SGHTA, CDR2 FQGNSA. The CDR3 runs to 13 residues. The CDR3 reads CASSLGLVGELFF. Here the CDR3 DNA reads TGTGCCAGCAGCTTAGGATTGGTCGGGGAGCTGTTTTTT.

As for this clonotype: A single base separates this from a much larger clone, so it may be a read error. The chain has TRBV12-3 or TRBV12-4 and TRBJ2-1; D might be TRBD2 (6 bases). V was clipped by 6 bases and J by 5 bases, with 11 bases between them. The CDR3 has 13 amino acids. CDR3 sequence reads: CASRLTRDNEQFF. The CDR3 region has the DNA TGTGCCAGCAGATTGACTAGAGACAATGAGCAGTTCTTC.

This clonotype was picked up many times. The chain joins TRBV24-1 to TRBJ2-5; D call uncertain. V was trimmed by 9 bases and J by 1 base, leaving 17 bases between them. The CDR3 runs 15 residues. CDR1 is KGHDR, CDR2 SFDVKD, per germline. The CDR3 here is CATGERLQSQETQYF. The CDR3 bases are TGTGCCACCGGAGAAAGACTTCAAAGCCAAGAGACCCAGTACTTC.

This clonotype was recorded at least ten times. The V call is TRBV14, the J call TRBJ1-6; D call uncertain. The CDR3 consists of 13 residues. Per germline, CDR1 SGHDN and CDR2 FVKESK. V lost 2 bases and J lost 6, with 5 bases in between. The CDR3 nucleotides are TGTGCCAGCAGCCAATATCGTAATTCACCCCTCCACTTT. Its translation is CASSQYRNSPLHF. Filled out from reference TRBV14 and TRBJ1-6, the complete variable domain reads EAGVTQFPSHSVIEKGQTVTLRCDPISGHDNLYWYRRVMGKEIKFLLHFVKESKQDESGMPNNRFLAERTGGTYSTLKVQPAELEDSGVYFCASSQYRNSPLHFGNGTRLTVT.

This clonotype has a count of ten or more. CDR3 sequence reads: CASTLDRPNTGELFF. The CDR3 DNA reads TGTGCCAGCACCTTGGACAGACCGAACACCGGGGAGCTGTTTTTT. The genes are TRBV12-3 or TRBV12-4 and TRBJ2-2; perhaps TRBD1 as D (6 bases). The CDR3 covers 15 residues. Trimming pared 7 bases from V and 0 bases from J, leaving 12 bases between.

The table lists this clonotype with many counts. The chain carries TRBV5-5 and TRBJ2-5, with 11 bases that match TRBD2. Germline CDR1 SGHKS, CDR2 YYEKEE (reference sequence). The trim removed 4 bases at V and 4 bases at J, leaving 9 bases unmatched. This CDR3 region has 16 residues. The CDR3 DNA follows: TGTGCCAGCAGCATCCCACTAGCGGGGGAAGGAGAGACCCAGTACTTC. Translation: CASSIPLAGEGETQYF.

On this clonotype: This may stem from a read error, because a much larger clone lies one nucleotide away. The rearrangement links TRBV27 to TRBJ2-1; a possible D gene is TRBD2 (5 bases). Germline-derived CDR1 and CDR2 are MNHEY and SMNVEV (reference sequence). The CDR3 loop spans 14 amino acids. CDR3 DNA: TGTGCCAACAGTTATTTTCTAGCCCACAATGAGCAGTTCTTC. Translating gives CANSYFLAHNEQFF.

The sample holds many counts of this clonotype. J is TRBJ2-3 and V is TRBV15; 7 bases are a match to TRBD1. CDR3 size: 15 residues. Germline values: CDR1 LNHNV, CDR2 YYDKDF (reference sequence). The ends lost 0 bases at V and 6 bases at J; junction bases unmatched: 6. CDR3 coding DNA: TGTGCCACCAGCAGAGATAAGGGGGCGGGCGATACGCAGTATTTT. It translates to CATSRDKGAGDTQYF.

In its sample, this clonotype was seen many times. The rearrangement joins TRBV5-1 to TRBJ2-3; D may be TRBD1 (6 bases). With 4 bases removed from V and 6 bases from J, the gap between germline ends came to 15 bases. Germline V gene data show CDR1 as SGHRS and CDR2 as YFSETQ. The CDR3 contains 14 residues. The CDR3 nucleotides are TGCGCCAGCAGCCCTGGACAGTCTATGGATACGCAGTATTTT. Its translation is CASSPGQSMDTQYF. Using reference TRBV5-1 and TRBJ2-3 for the parts outside the CDR3, the full variable domain is KAGVTQTPRYLIKTRGQQVTLSCSPISGHRSVSWYQQTPGQGLQFLFEYFSETQRNKGNFPGRFSGRQFSNSRSEMNVSTLELGDSALYLCASSPGQSMDTQYFGPGTRLTVL.

This clonotype has at least ten counts. V usage is TRBV5-1 and J usage is TRBJ2-7; D remains ambiguous. The germline V and J ends were trimmed by 1 base and 3 bases, with 8 bases remaining between them. Germline CDR1 SGHRS, CDR2 YFSETQ. The CDR3 contains 13 residues. The CDR3 nucleotides are TGCGCCAGCAGCTTGATCTCAAACTACGAGCAGTACTTC. It specifies CASSLISNYEQYF. Full variable domain (missing parts from reference TRBV5-1 and TRBJ2-7): KAGVTQTPRYLIKTRGQQVTLSCSPISGHRSVSWYQQTPGQGLQFLFEYFSETQRNKGNFPGRFSGRQFSNSRSEMNVSTLELGDSALYLCASSLISNYEQYFGPGTRLTVT.

This clonotype has at least ten counts. The chain combines TRBV29-1 with TRBJ2-5, with 10 bases fitting TRBD1. Unmatched junction bases numbered 9, after V lost 5 bases and J lost 0 bases. The CDR3 runs to 16 residues. CDR1 and CDR2 (germline): SQVTM, ANQGSEA. CDR3 sequence: CSVTPRQGAHQETQYF. The CDR3, as DNA: TGCAGCGTTACCCCTAGACAGGGGGCGCACCAAGAGACCCAGTACTTC.